This section outlines one TCR beta chain sequence together with its context. One junction end does not reproduce the germline sequence, and a read error may be involved. TCRdb re-called clones from the PCR reads using MiXCR. This table holds around 38,000 clones, around 28% found once. This sample is part of a study of metastatic and nonmetastatic thyroid tumors. No patient had received any treatment before thyroid surgery. Sample: blood. The TCR originated in a male donor with papillary thyroid cancer or a benign thyroid nodule (not recorded which). Some clones in this sample may be carry-over from other donors' samples.

The CDR3 protein is CASRQVLKTDALF. CDR3 DNA: TGTGCCAGCAGACAGGTCCTGAAGACTGATGCTTTATTT. The chain uses TRBV6-1 and TRBJ1-1; tentative D call: TRBD1 (5 bases). CDR3 length: 13 amino acids. CDR1 is MNHNS, CDR2 SASEGT, per germline.